This T cell receptor (beta chain) emerged from a study of response to subunit inactivated influenza vaccine. Study-level points and caveats: The authors put forward the suggestion that each seasonal influenza vaccination may bring in only a limited number of new T cells.

TCRdb reprocessed the RT-PCR reads via MiXCR and lists one record per CDR3 protein. The data contain under 200,000 distinct CDR3 sequences, roughly a tenth of them singletons. Points on this clonotype: Antigen specificity is unknown. A much larger clone lies one base from this, so it may be a read error.

The CDR3 spans 12 residues. Per germline, CDR1 SQVTM and CDR2 ANQGSEA. Sequences were derived from non-naive T cells sorted from PBMCs, sampled more than 35 days after vaccination. This receptor was identified in a man aged 50-60 years who received an inactivated influenza vaccine. This sequence joins TRBV29-1 and TRBJ1-1, with 8 nucleotides matching TRBD1. The CDR3 region has the DNA TGCAGCGCCGGACAGGGCGGGGCTGAAGCTTTATTT. Its translation: CSAGQGGAEALF.